The 7 T cell receptor beta chains presented below share a single source sample, sequenced in a study of T cells in Graves' hyperthyroidism and ophthalmopathy. RNA transcripts yielded amplified TCR beta CDR3 regions. The primer set for the first-round RT-PCR of the TCR CDR3 was HTBI. TCRdb analysed the multiplex PCR reads with MiXCR anew, one entry per CDR3 protein. The sample has around 340,000 distinct CDR3 sequences, about 17% seen once. Source material: blood. Receptor source: a woman aged 25 to 45 with Graves' hyperthyroidism that later progressed to Graves' ophthalmopathy.

This clonotype appeared many times. The chain couples TRBV11-2 to TRBJ1-4, with D hard to call. With 5 bases removed from V and 3 bases from J, the gap between germline ends came to 7 bases. This CDR3 region has 13 residues. Germline CDR1 and CDR2: SGHAT and FQNNGV. CDR3 bases: TGTGCCAGCAGCCCCGGGGCTAATGAAAAACTGTTTTTT. Translation: CASSPGANEKLFF.

This clonotype was found many times. V gene TRBV24-1 combines with J gene TRBJ2-1, with unresolved D. Between the trimmed V and J ends, which lost 6 bases and 5 bases, there was a span of 16 bases. The germline CDR1 and CDR2 sequences are KGHDR and SFDVKD. This CDR3 contains 15 residues. DNA for the CDR3: TGTGCCACCAGTCGAGCTAAGACACCCAACAATGAGCAGTTCTTC. Translating it yields CATSRAKTPNNEQFF.

This clonotype was detected ten times or more. This sequence joins TRBV3-1 and TRBJ1-2; 10 bases match TRBD1. CDR3 size: 14 residues. V shed 4 bases, J shed 7 bases, and the junction held 6 bases outside the gene matches. Germline values: CDR1 LGHDT, CDR2 YNNKEL (reference sequence). This CDR3 reads CASSPGQGVGGYTF. The CDR3, as DNA: TGTGCCAGCAGCCCAGGACAGGGGGTAGGTGGCTACACCTTC. Full variable domain (remainder filled in from reference TRBV3-1 and TRBJ1-2): DTAVSQTPKYLVTQMGNDKSIKCEQNLGHDTMYWYKQDSKKFLKIMFSYNNKELIINETVPNRFSPKSPDKAHLNLHINSLELGDSAVYFCASSPGQGVGGYTFGSGTRLTVV.

This clonotype was seen ten or more times. The V and J genes are TRBV2 and TRBJ1-6; TRBD1 matches 7 bases. Germline CDR1 SNHLY, CDR2 FYNNEI. Unmatched junction bases numbered 7, after V lost 7 bases and J lost 4 bases. The length of the CDR3 is 15 residues. CDR3 DNA sequence: TGTGCCAGCACCTTGGGACAGTTTTATAATTCACCCCTCCACTTT. Translated: CASTLGQFYNSPLHF. Variable domain in full (rest from reference TRBV2 and TRBJ1-6): EPEVTQTPSHQVTQMGQEVILRCVPISNHLYFYWYRQILGQKVEFLVSFYNNEISEKSEIFDDQFSVERPDGSNFTLKIRSTKLEDSAMYFCASTLGQFYNSPLHFGNGTRLTVT.

The chain couples TRBV5-1 to TRBJ1-3; 7 bases align to TRBD1. Germline assignment: CDR1 SGHRS and CDR2 YFSETQ. CDR3 size: 15 residues. Trimming cost V 3 bases and J 1 base; bases outside gene matches: 4. CDR3 residues: CASSSGQWSGNTIYF. The CDR3 DNA sequence: TGCGCCAGCAGCTCGGGACAGTGGTCTGGAAACACCATATATTTT.

This clonotype was recorded many times. This chain joins TRBV12-3 or TRBV12-4 and TRBJ1-2, with D hard to call. The ends were cut back, 4 bases at V and 8 bases at J, with 17 bases in the middle. This CDR3 comprises 14 residues. The CDR3 region has the DNA TGTGCCAGCAGTTCCGAAGGACTGACTGGAGGCTACACCTTC. Its protein is CASSSEGLTGGYTF.

This clonotype has a count of ten or more. The CDR3 DNA reads as TGTGCCAGCAGGGGTGGCTCGAATGAGCAGTTCTTC. It translates to CASRGGSNEQFF. V and J are TRBV12-3 or TRBV12-4 and TRBJ2-1; D unclear. The CDR3 contains 12 residues. Trimming stripped 6 bases from V and 7 bases from J, with 10 bases between.